This TCR beta chain is from a study of shared clonotypes between healthy human individuals. Findings of the study overall: Naive subsets generally exceeded memory subsets in estimated richness. Donor scarcity curtailed the genetic and exposure-history diversity represented herein. Measured sharing among donors was expected to vary with sequencing depth.

Germline-derived CDR1 and CDR2 are SEHNR and FQNEAQ (reference sequence). Deletions cut 2 bases from V and 5 bases from J, with 14 bases between. The CDR3 sequence is 15 residues long. Details on this clone: Its cognate antigen is unknown.

Sorted-subset replicate PCRs used about 0.2 ug DNA, tens of thousands of T cell genomes. Some clones are missing from TCRdb's copy, which holds only in-frame ones; the method was immunoSEQ multiplex PCR. Counted here are fewer than 850,000 clones, 90% occurring once; the ten biggest clones make up less than 40%. The chain is built from TRBV7-9 and TRBJ2-3; no firm D call. The sequence derives from a man aged 18 to 30 in good health. Some clones in this sample may be carry-over from other donors' samples. The sequenced sample was memory CD8+ T cells from PBMCs. Subset reported: CD45RO+ cells pooled with CCR7-negative TemRA cells. The CDR3 protein is CASSLFVGREDTQYF. The CDR3 region has the DNA TGTGCCAGCAGCTTATTCGTCGGACGTGAAGATACGCAGTATTTT. Full variable domain (missing parts from reference TRBV7-9 and TRBJ2-3): DTGVSQNPRHKITKRGQNVTFRCDPISEHNRLYWYRQTLGQGPEFLTYFQNEAQLEKSRLLSDRFSAERPKGSFSTLEIQRTEQGDSAMYLCASSLFVGREDTQYFGPGTRLTVL.